The 18 T cell receptor beta chains given below trace back to one sample, sequenced in a study of T cells in Graves' hyperthyroidism and ophthalmopathy. Authors of the study amplified TCR beta CDR3 regions from RNA transcripts. HTBI primers were employed in a first-round RT-PCR of the TCR CDR3. TCRdb reanalysed the multiplex PCR reads using MiXCR and keeps one entry per CDR3 protein. The table has about 290,000 distinct CDR3 sequences, roughly an eighth seen once. The sample comprised blood. The receptors derive from a woman aged 40 to 50 with Graves' hyperthyroidism.

This clonotype was picked up a small number of times. The chain links TRBV6-4 to TRBJ2-7; D is uncertain. The length of the CDR3 is 11 residues. The germline V gene encodes CDR1 MRHNA and CDR2 SNTAGT. Between the trimmed V and J ends, which lost 8 bases and 2 bases, there was a span of 7 bases. The CDR3 nucleotides read TGTGCCAGCCGTTACACCTACGAGCAGTACTTC. Residues: CASRYTYEQYF.

This clonotype occurred a few times. The J gene is TRBJ1-2, the V gene TRBV6-2 or TRBV6-3; maybe TRBD1 (5 bases). The CDR3 covers 15 residues. The germline V gene has CDR1 MNHEY and CDR2 SVGEGT. Trimming pared 0 bases from V and 7 bases from J, leaving 15 bases between. The CDR3 DNA sequence: TGTGCCAGCAGTTACTCATTTCGGTCAGGGAGTGGCTACACCTTC. The encoded protein is CASSYSFRSGSGYTF.

V is TRBV7-9 and J is TRBJ2-4; 8 bases are a match to TRBD2. The CDR3 contains 16 residues. Trimming at V came to 5 bases and at J to 3 bases, leaving 9 bases not matched to a gene. Germline CDR1 SEHNR, CDR2 FQNEAQ (reference sequence). The CDR3 reads CASSGPAGGVKNIQYF. DNA for the CDR3: TGTGCCAGCAGCGGGCCCGCGGGGGGAGTCAAAAACATTCAGTACTTC.

In its sample, this clonotype was seen many times. The V call is TRBV20-1, the J call TRBJ2-7; 13 positions match TRBD2. In germline, CDR1 is DFQATT, CDR2 SNEGSKA (reference sequence). Germline trimming cut 1 base from V and 2 bases from J; bases unmatched to any gene: 5. This CDR3 comprises 16 residues. The CDR3 bases are TGCAGTGCTAGAGGCTCTGGACTAGCGGGAGCCTACGAGCAGTACTTC. This encodes CSARGSGLAGAYEQYF.

The chain recombines TRBV6-1 with TRBJ2-2, with D unresolved. Trimming took off 11 bases at V and 3 bases at J, with 16 bases between the two ends. The CDR3 has 14 residues. Germline V gene data show CDR1 as MNHNS and CDR2 as SASEGT. The CDR3 spells CAANFGWDTGELFF. The CDR3 DNA follows: TGTGCCGCCAACTTTGGATGGGACACCGGGGAGCTGTTTTTT.

This clonotype has just a few counts. This chain links TRBV3-1 with TRBJ2-2, with D tentatively TRBD2 (6 bases). Germline V gene sequence: CDR1 LGHDT, CDR2 YNNKEL (reference sequence). V was cut by 0 bases and J by 0 bases, with 8 bases left in between. The CDR3 length is 16 residues. CDR3 loop: CASSQDSGPNTGELFF. As DNA, the CDR3 is TGTGCCAGCAGCCAAGATAGCGGCCCGAACACCGGGGAGCTGTTTTTT.

The chain combines TRBV12-5 with TRBJ2-6; D gene unclear. Trimming took off 6 bases at V and 0 bases at J, with 3 bases between the two ends. Germline CDR1 LGHNT, CDR2 FRNRAP. The CDR3 is made up of 13 amino acids. The CDR3 DNA sequence: TGTGCTAGTGGGATCTCTGGGGCCAACGTCCTGACTTTC. Its protein is CASGISGANVLTF.

This clonotype was recorded a few times. CDR3 sequence: CSARATGREDEKLFF. The CDR3 DNA reads TGCAGTGCTAGGGCCACAGGGCGGGAGGATGAAAAACTGTTTTTT. V gene TRBV20-1 combines with J gene TRBJ1-4; TRBD1 might be the D (6 bases). CDR3 length: 15 residues. Germline loops: CDR1 DFQATT, CDR2 SNEGSKA (reference sequence). Trimming pared 3 bases from V and 6 bases from J, leaving 17 bases between.

This clonotype occurred many times. The chain links TRBV12-3 or TRBV12-4 to TRBJ2-7; TRBD1 or TRBD2 may be the D gene (5 bases each). V lost 3 bases, J lost 7 bases, and 13 bases lay in between. The CDR3 extends over 13 amino acids. CDR3 in amino acids: CASSFLGDGEQYF. The CDR3 DNA follows: TGTGCCAGCAGTTTTCTAGGGGACGGGGAGCAGTACTTC.

This clonotype was seen ten or more times. CDR3 region: CASSFLGTDEEKLFF. The CDR3 DNA reads as TGTGCCAGCAGCTTCCTCGGGACAGACGAAGAAAAACTGTTTTTT. The gene calls are TRBV3-1 and TRBJ1-4, with 7 positions matching TRBD1. CDR3 length: 15 amino acids. Germline V gives CDR1 LGHDT, CDR2 YNNKEL (reference sequence). V was clipped by 5 bases and J by 8 bases; unmatched bases: 11.

The rearrangement joins TRBV2 to TRBJ2-3, with TRBD2 identical over 14 bases. This CDR3 comprises 14 residues. Germline CDR1 and CDR2: SNHLY and FYNNEI. The trim removed 8 bases at V and 6 bases at J, leaving 4 bases unmatched. In DNA form, the CDR3 reads TGTGCCAGCGGGGGGACTAGCGGGAGTGATACGCAGTATTTT. Its protein product is CASGGTSGSDTQYF.

This clonotype was seen at least ten times. CDR3 nucleotides: TGTGCCAGCAGCCTCGACACTCGGGCGTCCTACGAGCAGTACTTC. It specifies CASSLDTRASYEQYF. The rearrangement links TRBV7-2 to TRBJ2-7; unclear D gene. The CDR3 contains 15 residues. Germline V gene data show CDR1 as SGHTA and CDR2 as FQGNSA. V was shortened by 5 bases and J by 1 base, with 15 bases between the two germline ends. Full variable domain (rest looked up from reference TRBV7-2 and TRBJ2-7): GAGVSQSPSNKVTEKGKDVELRCDPISGHTALYWYRQSLGQGLEFLIYFQGNSAPDKSGLPSDRFSAERTGGSVSTLTIQRTQQEDSAVYLCASSLDTRASYEQYFGPGTRLTVT.

This clonotype was seen ten or more times. This sequence joins TRBV20-1 and TRBJ2-5, with 9 bases identical to TRBD1. The CDR3 is 14 amino acids. The V and J ends lost 6 bases and 4 bases, in that order; junction bases with no gene match: 9. Germline loops: CDR1 DFQATT, CDR2 SNEGSKA (reference sequence). This CDR3 is CSAVTGGGLETQYF. CDR3 DNA: TGCAGTGCCGTAACAGGGGGCGGACTAGAGACCCAGTACTTC.

This chain connects TRBV5-5 to TRBJ1-1; D perhaps matches TRBD1 (5 bases). The CDR3 totals 16 residues. V lost 5 bases and J lost 1, with 18 bases in between. Germline assignment: CDR1 SGHKS and CDR2 YYEKEE (reference sequence). The CDR3 sequence: CASSFYMTAKNTEAFF. In nucleotides, the CDR3 is TGTGCCAGCAGTTTTTACATGACAGCGAAGAACACTGAAGCTTTCTTT.

This clonotype was seen ten or more times. The chain is built from TRBV6-1 and TRBJ2-5; 7 bases line up with TRBD2. V trimming: 6 bases; J trimming: 0 bases; junction bases outside the gene matches: 7. From germline, CDR1 is MNHNS and CDR2 SASEGT. CDR3 length: 15 residues. CDR3 protein: CASSWSGTYQETQYF. For the CDR3, the DNA is TGTGCCAGCAGCTGGAGCGGGACGTACCAAGAGACCCAGTACTTC.

This clonotype was observed a few times. V gene TRBV29-1 combines with J gene TRBJ2-7; D may match TRBD1 or TRBD2 (5 bases each). This CDR3 comprises 12 residues. The V end lost 7 bases, the J end lost 6 bases, and 16 bases lay between the germline ends. From germline, CDR1 is SQVTM and CDR2 ANQGSEA. The CDR3 DNA sequence: TGCAGCGCCACTCCTGAGGGGTCCGAGCAGTACTTC. It specifies CSATPEGSEQYF.

The chain's CDR3 is CASSDSSSGNRGNIQYF. The DNA for the CDR3 is TGTGCCAGCAGTGACTCGAGCAGCGGGAACCGTGGAAACATTCAGTACTTC. The rearrangement uses TRBV6-4 and TRBJ2-4; 7 nucleotides match TRBD2. The trim removed 0 bases at V and 6 bases at J, leaving 11 bases unmatched. The CDR3 is 17 residues long. CDR1 and CDR2 (germline): MRHNA, SNTAGT.

This clonotype was found many times. The V and J genes are TRBV7-9 and TRBJ2-1, with a possible D match to TRBD1 (6 bases). The CDR3 consists of 15 residues. Germline V gene sequence: CDR1 SEHNR, CDR2 FQNEAQ (reference sequence). Trimming removed 4 bases from V and 2 bases from J, with 12 bases in between. CDR3 in amino acids: CASSSSGVTYNEQFF. The CDR3 DNA reads as TGTGCCAGCAGCTCATCAGGGGTCACCTACAATGAGCAGTTCTTC.